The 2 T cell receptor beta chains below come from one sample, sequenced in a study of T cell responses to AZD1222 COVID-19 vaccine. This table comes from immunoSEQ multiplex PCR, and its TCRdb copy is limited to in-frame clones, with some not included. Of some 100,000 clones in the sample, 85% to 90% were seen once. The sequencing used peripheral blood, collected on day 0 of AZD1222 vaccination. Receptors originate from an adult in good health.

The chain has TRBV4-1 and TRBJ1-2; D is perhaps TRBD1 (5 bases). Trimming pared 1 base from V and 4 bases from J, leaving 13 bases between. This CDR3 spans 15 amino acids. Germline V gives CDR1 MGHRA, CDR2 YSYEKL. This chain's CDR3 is CASSQVVTASYGYTF. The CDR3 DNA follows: TGCGCCAGCAGCCAAGTCGTGACAGCGAGCTATGGCTACACCTTC.

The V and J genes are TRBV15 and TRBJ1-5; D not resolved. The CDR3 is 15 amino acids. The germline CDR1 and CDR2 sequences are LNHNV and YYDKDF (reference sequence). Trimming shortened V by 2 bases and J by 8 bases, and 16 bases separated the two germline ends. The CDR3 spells CATSRPDGPPEPQHF. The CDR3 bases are TGTGCCACCAGCAGACCCGACGGACCTCCGGAGCCCCAGCATTTT.